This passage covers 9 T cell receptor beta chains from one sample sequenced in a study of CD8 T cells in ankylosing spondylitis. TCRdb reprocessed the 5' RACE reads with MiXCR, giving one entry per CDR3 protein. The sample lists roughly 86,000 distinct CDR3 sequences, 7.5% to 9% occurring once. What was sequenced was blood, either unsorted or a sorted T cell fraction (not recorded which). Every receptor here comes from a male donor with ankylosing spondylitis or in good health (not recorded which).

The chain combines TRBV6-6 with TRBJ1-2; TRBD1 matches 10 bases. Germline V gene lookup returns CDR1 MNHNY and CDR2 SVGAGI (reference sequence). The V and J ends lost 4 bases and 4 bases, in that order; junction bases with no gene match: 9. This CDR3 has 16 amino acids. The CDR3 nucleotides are TGTGCCAGCAGTTCCGGGACGGGACAGGGGACCTATGGCTACACCTTC. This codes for CASSSGTGQGTYGYTF.

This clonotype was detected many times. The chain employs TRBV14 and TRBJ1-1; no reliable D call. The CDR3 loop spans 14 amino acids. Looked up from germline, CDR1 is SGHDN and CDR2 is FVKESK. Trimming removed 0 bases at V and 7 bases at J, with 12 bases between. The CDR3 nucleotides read TGTGCCAGCAGCCAAGATCTTGGGCGGAATGAAGCTTTCTTT. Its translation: CASSQDLGRNEAFF. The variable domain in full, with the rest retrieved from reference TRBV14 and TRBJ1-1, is EAGVTQFPSHSVIEKGQTVTLRCDPISGHDNLYWYRRVMGKEIKFLLHFVKESKQDESGMPNNRFLAERTGGTYSTLKVQPAELEDSGVYFCASSQDLGRNEAFFGQGTRLTVV.

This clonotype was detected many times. The CDR3 region has the DNA TGCGCCAGCAGTGAGCGCGGAAGCTCCTACGAGCAGTACTTC. Protein product: CASSERGSSYEQYF. The chain has TRBV10-2 and TRBJ2-7; D ambiguous. Germline V gene data show CDR1 as WSHSY and CDR2 as SAAADI. V was pared by 2 bases and J by 0 bases, with 8 bases between. The CDR3 extends over 14 amino acids.

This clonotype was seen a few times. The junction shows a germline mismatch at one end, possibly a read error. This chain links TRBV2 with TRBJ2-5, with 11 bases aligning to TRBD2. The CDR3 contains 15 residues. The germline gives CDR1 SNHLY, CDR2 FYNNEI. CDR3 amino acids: CASIEDTSGGETQYF. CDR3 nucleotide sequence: TGTGCCAGCATTGAAGACACTAGCGGGGGCGAGACCCAGTACTTC.

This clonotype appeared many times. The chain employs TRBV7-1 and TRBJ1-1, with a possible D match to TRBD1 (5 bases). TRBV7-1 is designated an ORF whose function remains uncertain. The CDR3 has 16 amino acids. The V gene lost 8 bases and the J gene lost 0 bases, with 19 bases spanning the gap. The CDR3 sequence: CASGQKGIIMNTEAFF. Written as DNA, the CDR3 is TGTGCCAGCGGTCAGAAGGGGATTATAATGAACACTGAAGCTTTCTTT.

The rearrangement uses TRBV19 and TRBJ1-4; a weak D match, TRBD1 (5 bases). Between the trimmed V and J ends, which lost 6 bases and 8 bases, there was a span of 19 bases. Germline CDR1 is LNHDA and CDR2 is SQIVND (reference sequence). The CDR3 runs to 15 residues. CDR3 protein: CASRLTAHRREKLFF. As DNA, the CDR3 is TGTGCCAGTAGGTTGACAGCTCACAGGAGGGAAAAACTGTTTTTT.

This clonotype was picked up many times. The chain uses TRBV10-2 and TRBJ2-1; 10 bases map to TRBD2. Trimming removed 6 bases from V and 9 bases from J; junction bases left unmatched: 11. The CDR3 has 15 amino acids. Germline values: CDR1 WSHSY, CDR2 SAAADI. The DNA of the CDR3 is TGCGCCAGCAGATCCCCGGGACTAGCGTTTATTGAGCAGTTCTTC. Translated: CASRSPGLAFIEQFF.

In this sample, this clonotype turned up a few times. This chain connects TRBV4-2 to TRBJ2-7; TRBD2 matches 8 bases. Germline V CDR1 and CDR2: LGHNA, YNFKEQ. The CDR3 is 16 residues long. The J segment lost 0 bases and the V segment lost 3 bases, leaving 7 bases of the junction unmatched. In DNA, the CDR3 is TGTGCCAGCAGCCAGGCCGGGGGGGCGAGCTCCTACGAGCAGTACTTC. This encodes CASSQAGGASSYEQYF.

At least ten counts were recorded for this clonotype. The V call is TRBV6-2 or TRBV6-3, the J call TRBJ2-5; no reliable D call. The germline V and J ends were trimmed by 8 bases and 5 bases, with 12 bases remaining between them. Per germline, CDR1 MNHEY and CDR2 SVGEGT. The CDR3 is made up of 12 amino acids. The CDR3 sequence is CASGHIAETQYF. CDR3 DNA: TGTGCCAGCGGTCATATTGCGGAGACCCAGTACTTC.